This T cell receptor beta chain came from a study of regulatory T cells. The PCR used 52 TRBV and 13 TRBJ primers. This table comes from immunoSEQ multiplex PCR, and its TCRdb copy is limited to in-frame clones, with some not included. Of about 18,000 clones listed, roughly 88% are singletons. Details on this clone: Its matching antigen is unknown.

Whole-study findings and limits: Hydrophobic residues at CDR3 positions 6 and 7 were enriched in conventional CD4+ T cells of CD3G-deficient patients.

V shed 1 base and J shed 4 bases, with 13 bases lying between them. This CDR3 region has 15 residues. CDR1 SGHVS and CDR2 FQNEAQ come from the germline V gene. CD4+ cells were sorted into CD25-high CD127-low regulatory cells and CD25-low CD127-high conventional cells. Sequences were obtained from conventional CD4+ T cells sorted from blood. The rearrangement joins TRBV7-8 to TRBJ1-1, with unresolved D. This receptor was identified in a person aged 30-39 years with CD3G deficiency. The CDR3 spells CASSLVLGRFTEAFF. CDR3 bases: TGTGCCAGCAGCTTAGTGTTGGGGAGATTCACTGAAGCTTTCTTT.